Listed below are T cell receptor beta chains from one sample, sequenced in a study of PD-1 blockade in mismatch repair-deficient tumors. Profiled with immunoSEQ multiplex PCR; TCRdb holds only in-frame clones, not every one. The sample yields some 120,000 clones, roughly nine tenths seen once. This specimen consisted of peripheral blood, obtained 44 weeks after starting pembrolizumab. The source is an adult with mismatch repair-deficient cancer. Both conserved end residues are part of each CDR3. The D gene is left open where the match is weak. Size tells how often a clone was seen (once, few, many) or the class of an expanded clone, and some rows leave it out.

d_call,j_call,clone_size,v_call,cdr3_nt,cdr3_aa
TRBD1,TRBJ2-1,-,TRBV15,TGTGCCACCAGCACTTATCGGGACAGATCCTACAATGAGCAGTTCTTC,CATSTYRDRSYNEQFF
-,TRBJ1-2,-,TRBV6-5,TGTGCTACAACGGGGACTAACTATGGCTACACCTTC,CATTGTNYGYTF
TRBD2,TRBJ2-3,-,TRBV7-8,TGTGCCAGCAGTGTACAGCGGGATGGAGATACGCAGTATTTT,CASSVQRDGDTQYF
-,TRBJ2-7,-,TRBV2,TGTGCCAGCAGCAATTCCTACGAGCAGTACTTC,CASSNSYEQYF
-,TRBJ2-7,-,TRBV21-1,TGTGCCAGCAGCAAAGGGCCTACTAGCGGGGTGCCCCCAATCTCCTACGAGCAGTACTTC,CASSKGPTSGVPPISYEQYF
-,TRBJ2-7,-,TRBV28,TGTGCCAGCAGTTTGCAGCGGGCGTTCTCCTACGAGCAGTACTTC,CASSLQRAFSYEQYF
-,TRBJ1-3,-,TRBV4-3,TGCGCCAGCAGCCAGGGCGGAAAGGCTCTCACCATATATTTT,CASSQGGKALTIYF
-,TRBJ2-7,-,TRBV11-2,TGTGCCAGCAGCTTACATTTCTCGAGCTCCTACGAGCAGTACTTC,CASSLHFSSSYEQYF
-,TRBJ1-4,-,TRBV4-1,TGCGCCAGCAGCCAACCGTGGGACGGCGAAAAACTGTTTTTT,CASSQPWDGEKLFF
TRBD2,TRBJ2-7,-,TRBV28,TGTGCCAGCAATCTAGCGGGAGGGCCCCTCTACGAGCAGTACTTC,CASNLAGGPLYEQYF
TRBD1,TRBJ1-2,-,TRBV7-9,TGTGCCAGCAGGTCCGGGACAGGGGGCTATGGCTACACCTTC,CASRSGTGGYGYTF
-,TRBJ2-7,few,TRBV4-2,TGTGCCAGCAGCCAAGTCATCTCCTCCTACGAGCAGTACTTC,CASSQVISSYEQYF
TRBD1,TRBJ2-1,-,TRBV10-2,TGCGCCAGCAGAACCGGGACAGGGACCTACAATGAGCAGTTCTTC,CASRTGTGTYNEQFF
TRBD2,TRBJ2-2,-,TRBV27,TGTGCCAGCAGTTTACTAGCGGGAGATTGGTCCGGGGAGCTGTTTTTT,CASSLLAGDWSGELFF
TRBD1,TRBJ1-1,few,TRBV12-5,TGTGCTAGTGGGGGACAGGGGCGCACTGAAGCTTTCTTT,CASGGQGRTEAFF
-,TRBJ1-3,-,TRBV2,TGTGCCAGCAGTGAAGCGGGGAGGTACTCTGGAAACACCATATATTTT,CASSEAGRYSGNTIYF
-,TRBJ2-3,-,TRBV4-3,TGCGCCAGCAGCCAAGAGACATCAAGCACAGATACGCAGTATTTT,CASSQETSSTDTQYF
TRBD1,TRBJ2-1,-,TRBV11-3,TGTGCCAGCAGCTCGATGGGACAGGACTACAATGAGCAGTTCTTC,CASSSMGQDYNEQFF
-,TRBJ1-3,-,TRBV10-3,TGTGCCATCAGTGCCCGGGCGGCGAACTCTGGAAACACCATATATTTT,CAISARAANSGNTIYF
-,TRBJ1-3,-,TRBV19,TGTGCCAGTAGTATAGACGTGGGCTCTGGAAACACCATATATTTT,CASSIDVGSGNTIYF
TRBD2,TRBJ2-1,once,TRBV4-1,TGCGCCAGCAGCCAAGATTTCCGGACTAGTAATGAGCAGTTCTTC,CASSQDFRTSNEQFF
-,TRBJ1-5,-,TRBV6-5,TGTGCCAGCAGTTACTCTGGTAGCAGCCAGCCCCAGCATTTT,CASSYSGSSQPQHF
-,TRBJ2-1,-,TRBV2,TGTGCCAGCAGTGATATAAGTGAGCAGTTCTTC,CASSDISEQFF
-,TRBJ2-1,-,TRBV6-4,TGTGCCAGCAGTAGCGGTCAGGGAGGAGTCAATGAGCAGTTCTTC,CASSSGQGGVNEQFF
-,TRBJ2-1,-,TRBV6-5,TGTGCCAGCAGTTACTCGACTAGTCTAAATGAGCAGTTCTTC,CASSYSTSLNEQFF
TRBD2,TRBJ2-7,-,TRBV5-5,TGTGCCAGCAGCTTGGATCTAGCGGGAGGCCCCTCCTACGAGCAGTACTTC,CASSLDLAGGPSYEQYF
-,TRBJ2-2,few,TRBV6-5,TGTGCCAGCAGCATCAATGAGGAGCTGTTTTTT,CASSINEELFF
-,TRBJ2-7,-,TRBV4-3,TGCGCCAGCAGCCAAGTTTCGGGAGTCGGATACTACGAGCAGTACTTC,CASSQVSGVGYYEQYF
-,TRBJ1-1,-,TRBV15,TGTGCCACCAGCAGACTAGGGGGGGAGAACACTGAAGCTTTCTTT,CATSRLGGENTEAFF
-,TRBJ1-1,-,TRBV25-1,TGTGCCAGCAGGGACTGGGGCACTGAAGCTTTCTTT,CASRDWGTEAFF
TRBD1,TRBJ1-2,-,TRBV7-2,TGTGCCAGCAGCTTGGGCCCGGGACAGGGGGCACCGAACTATGGCTACACCTTC,CASSLGPGQGAPNYGYTF
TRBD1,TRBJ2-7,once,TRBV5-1,TGCGCCAGCAGCTTGCGGCGGACAGGATCCTACGAGCAGTACTTC,CASSLRRTGSYEQYF
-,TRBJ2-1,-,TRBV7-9,TGTGCCAGCAGCTTTGGTCCCCTAATATACAATGAGCAGTTCTTC,CASSFGPLIYNEQFF
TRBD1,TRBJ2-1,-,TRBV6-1,TGTGCCAGCAGTGAATTCAGCCCGGTGGGACAGGGGCTAAATGAGCAGTTCTTC,CASSEFSPVGQGLNEQFF
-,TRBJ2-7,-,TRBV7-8,TGTGCCAGCACCCTTAGAGGGGGGACGGACCGTATAAACTACGAGCAGTACTTC,CASTLRGGTDRINYEQYF
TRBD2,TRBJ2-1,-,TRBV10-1,TGCGCCAGCAGTGAAACCCCCCCTAGCGGGAGGGGTAATGAGCAGTTCTTC,CASSETPPSGRGNEQFF
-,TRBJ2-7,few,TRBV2,TGTGCCAGCAGTCCACCCGGGACCGCTAACTTC,CASSPPGTANF
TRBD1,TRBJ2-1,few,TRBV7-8,TGTGCCAGCAGCCCGGACAGGAGCTACAATGAGCAGTTCTTC,CASSPDRSYNEQFF
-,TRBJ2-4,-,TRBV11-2,TGTGCCAGCAGCTTAGTCGGCAGGGATGCCAAAAACATTCAGTACTTC,CASSLVGRDAKNIQYF
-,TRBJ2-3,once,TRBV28,TGTGCCACCGCCGGGGGCACAGATACGCAGTATTTT,CATAGGTDTQYF
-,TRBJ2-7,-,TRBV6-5,TGTGCCAGCAGCACCACGTACGAGCAGTACTTC,CASSTTYEQYF
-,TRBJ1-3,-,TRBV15,TGTGCCACCAGCAGATGGGGAACTCTCTCTGGAAACACCATATATTTT,CATSRWGTLSGNTIYF
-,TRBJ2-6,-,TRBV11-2,TGTGCCATTACATCTGGGGCCAACGTCCTGACTTTC,CAITSGANVLTF
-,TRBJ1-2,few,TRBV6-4,TGTGCCAGCAGTGACGGGAACTATGGCTACACCTTC,CASSDGNYGYTF
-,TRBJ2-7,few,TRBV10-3,TGTGCCATCAGTGAGGGTGGGGACGGCTCCTACGAGCAGTACTTC,CAISEGGDGSYEQYF
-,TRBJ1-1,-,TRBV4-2,TGTGCCAGCAGCCAAGAGCAGGGCAGTGCGACTGAAGCTTTCTTT,CASSQEQGSATEAFF
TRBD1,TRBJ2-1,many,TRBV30,TGTGCCTGGAGCACACTAGACAGGGGCACCGACAATGAGCAGTTCTTC,CAWSTLDRGTDNEQFF
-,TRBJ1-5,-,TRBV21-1,TGTGCCAGCAGCAATGTTCACAGGGCGGGGGATCAGCCCCAGCATTTT,CASSNVHRAGDQPQHF
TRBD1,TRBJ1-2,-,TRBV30,TGTGCCGGACAGGGGGCGGACGGCTACACCTTC,CAGQGADGYTF
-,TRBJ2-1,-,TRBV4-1,TGCGCCAGCAGCCAAGGTGACAGGTGGAAGTTCTTC,CASSQGDRWKFF
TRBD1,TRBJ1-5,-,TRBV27,TGTGCCAGCAGCCCCAGCGGGACAGGGAGACAGCCCCAGCATTTT,CASSPSGTGRQPQHF
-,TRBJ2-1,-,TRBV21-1,TGTGCCACTAGAAAGCGCGGGACCTACAATGAGCAGTTCTTC,CATRKRGTYNEQFF
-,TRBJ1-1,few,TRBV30,TGTGCCTGGACTGGTACTGAAGCTTTCTTT,CAWTGTEAFF
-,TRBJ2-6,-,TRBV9,TGTGCCAGCAGCGTAGGTCCCTCTGGGGCCAACGTCCTGACTTTC,CASSVGPSGANVLTF
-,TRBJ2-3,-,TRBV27,TGTGCCAGCAGTTTAATGGCCCCGATGGGCACAGATACGCAGTATTTT,CASSLMAPMGTDTQYF